The 11 T cell receptor beta chains below all came from one sample that was sequenced in a study of blood T cell repertoires in COVID-19. Generated by immunoSEQ multiplex PCR, the TCRdb table keeps only in-frame clones and is missing some. This sample has around 360,000 clones, with 87% found just once. Sequenced material: PBMCs or T cells enriched from blood (not recorded which). These receptors all come from a man aged 35 to 55 in a cohort exposed to, infected with or recovered from COVID-19 (not recorded which).

The V gene is TRBV7-8, the J gene TRBJ1-3; possible D gene TRBD1, 6 bases. The germline CDR1 and CDR2 sequences are SGHVS and FQNEAQ. Trimming left V 6 bases short and J 1 base short, with 10 bases between. The CDR3 is 14 residues long. DNA of the CDR3: TGTGCCAGCAGTTTACAGGGTTCTGGAAACACCATATATTTT. Amino acid sequence: CASSLQGSGNTIYF.

This clone was counted a single time. The V call is TRBV3-1 (or the pseudogene TRBV3-2), the J call TRBJ1-1; TRBD1 matches at 8 bases. V lost 0 bases and J lost 3; bases outside the gene matches: 9. Per germline, CDR1 LGHDT and CDR2 YNNKEL (reference sequence). This CDR3 has 17 residues. CDR3 DNA: TGTGCCAGCAGCCAAGATGTCCGCAGGGGGCAGGACACTGAAGCTTTCTTT. It specifies CASSQDVRRGQDTEAFF.

In its sample, this clone was seen a few times. The CDR3 is CATRDRVWNGYTF. The CDR3 DNA sequence: TGTGCCACCCGGGACAGGGTCTGGAATGGCTACACCTTC. The chain recombines TRBV19 with TRBJ1-2, with 9 nucleotides matching TRBD1. V was pared by 10 bases and J by 6 bases, with 9 bases of the junction left unmatched. Germline-derived CDR1 and CDR2 are LNHDA and SQIVND (reference sequence). The CDR3 is made up of 13 amino acids.

This rearrangement joins TRBV7-3 to TRBJ2-1; 7 bases fit TRBD1. V was clipped by 5 bases and J by 2 bases; unmatched bases: 9. In germline, CDR1 is SGHTA, CDR2 FQGTGA. The CDR3 is 16 residues long. The CDR3 here is CASSPRQGRTYNEQFF. CDR3 bases: TGTGCCAGCAGCCCTCGACAGGGAAGGACCTACAATGAGCAGTTCTTC.

This clone was counted once. The chain uses TRBV7-9 and TRBJ1-6; 8 bases match TRBD1. With V trimmed by 6 bases and J by 9 bases, 10 bases remained unmatched. This CDR3 has 15 residues. The germline gives CDR1 SEHNR, CDR2 FQNEAQ (reference sequence). The CDR3 loop reads CASRGQGRTASPLHF. DNA for the CDR3: TGTGCCAGCAGAGGACAGGGTAGGACGGCTTCACCCCTCCACTTT.

The J gene is TRBJ2-1, the V gene TRBV2, with D possibly TRBD1 on 6 matching bases. With 8 bases removed from V and 4 bases from J, the gap between germline ends came to 9 bases. The CDR3 covers 12 residues. Germline loops: CDR1 SNHLY, CDR2 FYNNEI. Here the CDR3 reads CASHGQYNEQFF. As DNA, the CDR3 is TGTGCCAGCCACGGACAGTACAATGAGCAGTTCTTC.

The rearrangement uses TRBV4-1 and TRBJ1-1; 10 bases fit TRBD1. This CDR3 contains 17 residues. Losses at the gene ends were 3 bases for V and 5 bases for J; bases not matched to a gene: 12. Per germline, CDR1 MGHRA and CDR2 YSYEKL. In nucleotides, the CDR3 is TGCGCCAGCAGCCAGGCGGACAGGGGGAGGGTGGGTACTGAAGCTTTCTTT. Translated: CASSQADRGRVGTEAFF.

The chain couples TRBV10-1 to TRBJ1-2; D gene unclear. V dropped 3 bases and J dropped 4 bases, with 9 bases sitting between them. The CDR3 is made up of 13 amino acids. CDR1 and CDR2 from the germline V gene are WNHNN and SYGVQD (reference sequence). CDR3 sequence (DNA): TGCGCCAGCAGTGACCAACCGGGCTATGGCTACACCTTC. Translating gives CASSDQPGYGYTF.

Notes on this clone: The same CDR3 arises from other DNA sequences in this sample as well. This chain links TRBV5-1 with TRBJ2-7; D uncertain. CDR3 size: 12 residues. The germline V gene encodes CDR1 SGHRS and CDR2 YFSETQ. The V end was cut by 4 bases, the J end by 0 bases, with 5 bases between. The DNA of the CDR3 is TGCGCCAGCAGCCTGAGCTCCTACGAGCAGTACTTC. It translates to CASSLSSYEQYF.

This clone was seen only once. This chain connects TRBV28 to TRBJ1-2, with TRBD1 matching over 7 bases. Germline CDR1 and CDR2: MDHEN and SYDVKM. V was clipped by 6 bases and J by 5 bases; unmatched bases: 3. This CDR3 is built from 12 residues. The CDR3 protein is CASSQQGYGYTF. As DNA, the CDR3 is TGTGCCAGCAGCCAACAGGGGTATGGCTACACCTTC.

The rearrangement joins TRBV5-1 to TRBJ2-1; D perhaps matches TRBD2 (6 bases). Germline loops: CDR1 SGHRS, CDR2 YFSETQ. V lost 1 base to trimming and J lost 5 bases, with 13 bases between them. The CDR3 runs to 15 residues. The CDR3 nucleotides read TGCGCCAGCAGCTTGCCAGCGGGCACCCACAATGAGCAGTTCTTC. It translates to CASSLPAGTHNEQFF.